One and the same sample provided the 4 T cell receptor beta chains below, sequenced in a study of radiation and T cells in renal cell carcinoma. Assay: immunoSEQ multiplex PCR; the TCRdb copy retains only in-frame clones and omits some. The table has approximately 110,000 clones, about four fifths seen once. Time point given: baseline pretreatment blood. Treatment denoted: 15 Gy SBRT to primary tumor, nephrectomy 4 weeks later. The sample consisted of blood, taken from a patient whose treatment included radiotherapy and nephrectomy. The receptors here all came from a woman between 55 and 75 years old with renal cell carcinoma.

The chain joins TRBV5-4 to TRBJ2-1; D assignment may be TRBD1 or TRBD2 (5 bases each). The CDR3 consists of 17 residues. The germline V gene encodes CDR1 SGHNT and CDR2 YYREEE (reference sequence). Trimming cost V 0 bases and J 5 bases, with 18 bases left between them. The CDR3 sequence is CASSLATGRGPHNEQFF. CDR3 nucleotide sequence: TGTGCCAGCAGCTTGGCCACTGGTCGGGGCCCCCACAATGAGCAGTTCTTC.

The gene calls are TRBV27 and TRBJ2-5, with D maybe TRBD1 (6 bases). With the DNA end fitting TRBJ2-7 better, the J assignment may be wrong. Germline CDR1 reads MNHEY; CDR2 reads SMNVEV (reference sequence). The CDR3 spans 16 residues. CDR3 coding DNA: TGTGCCAGCAGTGTTCCATCCATCAGGGGTGGCTACGAGCAGTACTTC. It is translated as CASSVPSIRGGYEQYF.

The chain couples TRBV7-2 to TRBJ1-4; maybe TRBD1 (6 bases). Germline CDR1 is SGHTA and CDR2 is FQGNSA. This CDR3 has 14 amino acids. The V and J ends lost 5 bases and 8 bases respectively, with 15 bases between them. CDR3 nucleotide sequence: TGTGCCAGCAGCCCCGTCAGGGGCATAGAAAAACTGTTTTTT. Translated, it gives CASSPVRGIEKLFF.

The rearrangement links TRBV5-1 to TRBJ2-5; D call uncertain. The J call may not be correct, given that the DNA end is closer to TRBJ2-7. Germline lookup yields CDR1 SGHRS and CDR2 YFSETQ. The CDR3 covers 14 residues. The CDR3 here is CASSRAAVSYEQYF. In DNA form, the CDR3 reads TGCGCCAGCAGCCGGGCGGCGGTATCCTACGAGCAGTACTTC.